These T cell receptor beta chains were read from a single sample in a study of OX40 agonist ivuxolimab in advanced cancers. The protocol was immunoSEQ multiplex PCR, while the TCRdb copy is restricted to in-frame clones and leaves out a portion. The table records tens of thousands of clones, over 75% of them present only once. This specimen consisted of CD4+ or CD8+ T cells sorted from blood, obtained in a trial of the OX40 agonist ivuxolimab. These receptors were collected from an adult with an advanced solid tumor such as melanoma, head and neck, liver or kidney cancer. The CDR3 runs from the conserved cysteine through the conserved F or W. D genes are given only for firm matches. Clone size is given for some rows only: seen once, a few or many times, or a class if the clone is expanded.

d_call	clone_size	v_call	j_call	cdr3_nt	cdr3_aa
NA	NA	TRBV5-1	TRBJ2-3	TGCGCCAGCAGCTTGGGCCCCGACACAGATACGCAGTATTTT	CASSLGPDTDTQYF
NA	few	TRBV6-5	TRBJ2-1	TGTGCCAGCAGTTATGATAGGGGAAGGATTGAGCAGTTCTTC	CASSYDRGRIEQFF
NA	NA	TRBV2	TRBJ2-3	TGTGCCAGCAGTGAGGGGGGGCCGACGCAGTATTTT	CASSEGGPTQYF
NA	NA	TRBV27	TRBJ1-2	TGTGCCAGCAGTGAGGACAGAGACTATGGCTACGCCTTC	CASSEDRDYGYAF
NA	once	TRBV2	TRBJ2-4	TGTGCCAGCGGGGGAGCGCTAGCCAAAAACATTCAGTACTTC	CASGGALAKNIQYF
NA	NA	TRBV6-6	TRBJ1-1	TGTGCCAGCAGACTTGACAGAACCCCTGAAGCTTTCTTT	CASRLDRTPEAFF
TRBD2	NA	TRBV5-1	TRBJ2-7	TGCGCCAGCAGGCGCCTAGCGGGAGAAAATCCCTACGAGCAGTACTTC	CASRRLAGENPYEQYF
NA	NA	TRBV10-3	TRBJ2-6	TGTGCCATCAGTGCGATGGTGAGGGGGACCTCTGGGGCCAACGTCCTGACTTTC	CAISAMVRGTSGANVLTF
NA	NA	TRBV25-1	TRBJ2-7	TGTGCCAGCAGTGAGCAGATCGGGGACGAGCAGTACTTC	CASSEQIGDEQYF
NA	NA	TRBV5-1	TRBJ1-3	TGCGCCAGCAGCTCCGGGGGGGGTGGAAACACCATATATTTT	CASSSGGGGNTIYF
NA	once	TRBV2	TRBJ2-7	TGTGCCAGCAGTTCCCAATACGAGCAGTACTTC	CASSSQYEQYF
NA	NA	TRBV7-3	TRBJ2-1	TGTGCCAGCAGCCCCCTAGCCGCGACCTACAATGAGCAGTTCTTC	CASSPLAATYNEQFF
NA	NA	TRBV9	TRBJ1-2	TGTGCCAGCAGCGAAGGGGGGGGGCATGGCTACACCTTC	CASSEGGGHGYTF
NA	NA	TRBV7-2	TRBJ1-1	TGTGCCAGCAGGGGGCTGGTGAGAACTGAAGCTTTCTTT	CASRGLVRTEAFF
TRBD1	NA	TRBV6-5	TRBJ1-2	TGTGCCAGCAGTCCTGACAGGGCCGGTGGCTACACCTTC	CASSPDRAGGYTF
TRBD1	NA	TRBV19	TRBJ1-6	TGTGCCGGCCAGGGGGGGACCCCGGATTCACCCCTCCACTTT	CAGQGGTPDSPLHF
TRBD1	NA	TRBV15	TRBJ2-7	TGTGCCACCAGCAGGGGGGGACAGGGGGGAGCCTACGAGCAGTACTTC	CATSRGGQGGAYEQYF
NA	NA	TRBV5-1	TRBJ1-4	TGCGCCAGCAGCTTGGCCCCCGAGGACTTGGGGGTGTTTTTT	CASSLAPEDLGVFF
TRBD1	NA	TRBV7-6	TRBJ2-5	TGTGCCAGCAGCGTACGGGACAGGGGAGAGACCCAGTACTTC	CASSVRDRGETQYF
TRBD1	NA	TRBV4-2	TRBJ1-1	TGTGCCAGCAGCCCCGGGACAGGGCGGGAAGCTTTCTTT	CASSPGTGREAFF
TRBD2	NA	TRBV6-6	TRBJ2-1	TGTGCCAGCAGTCCCCTCCGACTAGCGGGATTGAATGAGCAGTTCTTC	CASSPLRLAGLNEQFF
TRBD2	once	TRBV7-9	TRBJ2-2	TGTGCCAGCAGCTTAGCGGGAGGGCCGGACACCGGGGAGCTGTTTTTT	CASSLAGGPDTGELFF
TRBD2	NA	TRBV6-1	TRBJ2-7	TGTGCCAGCAGTGAAGCGGGACTAGCGGGAGCACTTCGGATTTACGAGCAGTACTTC	CASSEAGLAGALRIYEQYF
NA	NA	TRBV30	TRBJ2-1	TGTGCCTGGAGTGTAGTGGCAGACAATGAGCAGTTCTTC	CAWSVVADNEQFF
NA	NA	TRBV19	TRBJ1-5	TGTGCCAGTAGTATAGACTGGGCGGGCAATCAGCCCCAGCATTTT	CASSIDWAGNQPQHF
NA	NA	TRBV7-3	TRBJ1-3	TGTGCCAGCAGCCCCACCCGGGGAGGGGCTATTGGAAACACCATATATTTT	CASSPTRGGAIGNTIYF
NA	NA	TRBV27	TRBJ1-2	TGTGCCAGCAGTTTATTGCCCTTCACAGGGTATGGCTACACCTTC	CASSLLPFTGYGYTF
NA	NA	TRBV7-2	TRBJ2-7	TGTGCCAGCAGCTTTGACGCGGCAATCTCCTCCTACGAGCAGTACTTC	CASSFDAAISSYEQYF
NA	NA	TRBV5-1	TRBJ2-7	TGCGCCAGCAGCCAAGGGGGGTGGGGCCCCACCTACGAGCAGTACTTC	CASSQGGWGPTYEQYF
NA	NA	TRBV5-1	TRBJ1-6	TGCGCCAGCAGCTTGACGGACAGCTCCTATAATTCACCCCTCCACTTT	CASSLTDSSYNSPLHF
NA	NA	TRBV10-3	TRBJ2-5	TGTGCCATCACGGAAGGCAGGGACCTTGAGACCCAGTACTTC	CAITEGRDLETQYF
TRBD1	NA	TRBV6-6	TRBJ1-2	TGTGCCAGCAGTACCCCGCCCGGACAGGGAGGCCTAGGCTACACCTTC	CASSTPPGQGGLGYTF
TRBD1	NA	TRBV6-6	TRBJ2-7	TGTGCCAGCAGTTACCAGGGACAGGGTATCGAGCAGTACTTC	CASSYQGQGIEQYF
TRBD1	NA	TRBV7-9	TRBJ1-2	TGTGCCAGCAGCCTACAGGGGGCGATTGGCTACACCTTC	CASSLQGAIGYTF
NA	NA	TRBV18	TRBJ1-2	TGTGCCAGCTCACCACCTTCGGGGTCAGACTATGGCTACACCTTC	CASSPPSGSDYGYTF
TRBD2	once	TRBV27	TRBJ2-7	TGTGCCAGCAGTTTTGGGGGGGAGTTACCCTACGAGCAGTACTTC	CASSFGGELPYEQYF
TRBD2	NA	TRBV19	TRBJ2-2	TGTGCCAGTACGGGGGGTAGCACCGGGGAGCTGTTTTTT	CASTGGSTGELFF
TRBD1	NA	TRBV29-1	TRBJ2-7	TGCAGCTCGTACAGGGGGCAATACGAGCAGTACTTC	CSSYRGQYEQYF
TRBD1	NA	TRBV19	TRBJ1-2	TGTGCCAGTAGTAGAACCTCAGGGGGCGCCTATGGCTACACCTTC	CASSRTSGGAYGYTF
TRBD2	NA	TRBV6-6	TRBJ2-7	TGTGCCAGCAGTTCCAGAGCGGGAGTAGGGTACGAGCAGTACTTC	CASSSRAGVGYEQYF
TRBD1	NA	TRBV5-1	TRBJ2-7	TGCGCCAGCAGCGTAACAGGGGGCAGCTACGAGCAGTACTTC	CASSVTGGSYEQYF
NA	NA	TRBV5-1	TRBJ1-5	TGCGCCAGCAGCTTGGATAGTGGCGGCATTCAGCCCCAGCATTTT	CASSLDSGGIQPQHF
TRBD2	NA	TRBV11-2	TRBJ2-7	TGTGCCAGCAGCAATTTAGCGGGAGTGGTGTACTTC	CASSNLAGVVYF
NA	NA	TRBV20-1	TRBJ2-5	TGCAGTGCCGATAGTGGGGAGACCCAGTACTTC	CSADSGETQYF
NA	few	TRBV29-1	TRBJ2-1	TGCAGCATCCTCAGCCATGAGCAGTTCTTC	CSILSHEQFF
NA	NA	TRBV11-2	TRBJ1-1	TGTGCCAGCAGCATAGGGATGGGGGTAAGCACTGAAGCTTTCTTT	CASSIGMGVSTEAFF
TRBD1	NA	TRBV12-5	TRBJ2-3	TGTGCTAGTGGTTCTGGGACAGGGGCAGATACGCAGTATTTT	CASGSGTGADTQYF
NA	NA	TRBV2	TRBJ2-7	TGTGCCAGCAGTGAAGCTGGGAGAAACGAGCAGTACTTC	CASSEAGRNEQYF
TRBD2	medium-sized	TRBV5-6	TRBJ2-4	TGTGCCAGCAGCTTTACGGGAGGGCCTGCGTTAGGGGCCAAAAACATTCAGTACTTC	CASSFTGGPALGAKNIQYF
NA	NA	TRBV2	TRBJ2-3	TGTGCCAGCAGTGCAGGGCTCCCAGATACGCAGTATTTT	CASSAGLPDTQYF
NA	NA	TRBV19	TRBJ2-2	TGTGCCAGTAGTCCCCGCAGGGCGAACACCGGGGAGCTGTTTTTT	CASSPRRANTGELFF
NA	NA	TRBV7-2	TRBJ2-1	TGTGCCAGCAGCTCCGTCGCGGGAAGTGAGCAGTTCTTC	CASSSVAGSEQFF
TRBD1	NA	TRBV15	TRBJ2-7	TGTGCCACCAGCAGGGGGACAGGCCCGATCTCCTACGAGCAGTACTTC	CATSRGTGPISYEQYF
NA	NA	TRBV7-9	TRBJ1-1	TGTGCCAGCAGCCATCCACCCACACAGGAAGCTTTCTTT	CASSHPPTQEAFF
NA	NA	TRBV6-6	TRBJ2-7	TGTGCCAGCAGTTACGGACGGACGGCGGGGGCCGAGCAGTACTTC	CASSYGRTAGAEQYF
NA	NA	TRBV5-4	TRBJ2-3	TGTGCCAGCAGCGGCGGGGTTCCTGGCACAGATACGCAGTATTTT	CASSGGVPGTDTQYF
NA	NA	TRBV5-1	TRBJ2-7	TGCGCCAGCAGCTCCACGGGTACAGGGTCCGAGCAGTACTTC	CASSSTGTGSEQYF
NA	NA	TRBV5-1	TRBJ2-4	TGCGCCAGCAGCTTGGGAGGGACAAACTTAGCCAAAAACATTCAGTACTTC	CASSLGGTNLAKNIQYF
NA	NA	TRBV5-1	TRBJ1-4	TGCGCCAGCAGCTTGTCCCCGACGAATGAAAAACTGTTTTTT	CASSLSPTNEKLFF